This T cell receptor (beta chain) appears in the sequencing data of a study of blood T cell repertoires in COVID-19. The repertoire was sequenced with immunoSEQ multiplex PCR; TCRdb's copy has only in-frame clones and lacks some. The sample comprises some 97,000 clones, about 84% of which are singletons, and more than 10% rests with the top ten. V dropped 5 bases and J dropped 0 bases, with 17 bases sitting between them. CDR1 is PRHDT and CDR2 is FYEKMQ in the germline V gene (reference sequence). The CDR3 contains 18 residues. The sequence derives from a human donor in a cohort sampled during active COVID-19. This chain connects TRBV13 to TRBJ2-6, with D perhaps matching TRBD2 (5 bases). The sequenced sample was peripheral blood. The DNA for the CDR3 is TGTGCCAGCAGCATCGGCGGGTATAGGAACTCTGGGGCCAACGTCCTGACTTTC. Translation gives CASSIGGYRNSGANVLTF.